Following are 21 T cell receptor beta chains from one sample sequenced in a study of blood T cell repertoires in COVID-19. TCRdb's copy holds only in-frame clones and misses some; the assay was immunoSEQ multiplex PCR. The table shows fewer than 150,000 clones, with roughly 84% occurring only once. Sequencing was done on a sample of peripheral blood. These TCRs come from a human donor in a cohort sampled during active COVID-19.

The chain is built from TRBV7-2 and TRBJ1-1; 10 positions match TRBD1. J was trimmed by 8 bases and V by 5 bases; bases with no gene match: 11. This CDR3 comprises 15 residues. Germline loops: CDR1 SGHTA, CDR2 FQGNSA. The CDR3 spells CASSQRQGAVGEAFF. CDR3 nucleotide sequence: TGTGCCAGCAGCCAGAGACAGGGGGCGGTAGGGGAAGCTTTCTTT.

The rearrangement joins TRBV11-2 to TRBJ2-1; tentatively, D is TRBD1 (5 bases). Germline assignment: CDR1 SGHAT and CDR2 FQNNGV. This CDR3 region has 12 residues. Trimming cost V 7 bases and J 7 bases, with 11 bases left between them. The CDR3 loop reads CASTRTPNEQFF. The DNA for the CDR3 is TGTGCCAGCACCCGGACACCGAATGAGCAGTTCTTC.

The gene calls are TRBV28 and TRBJ2-2; no definite D call. The V and J ends lost 5 bases and 4 bases respectively, with 11 bases between them. This CDR3 is 14 amino acids long. Per germline, CDR1 MDHEN and CDR2 SYDVKM. Written as DNA, the CDR3 is TGTGCCAGCAGTAACAGAGTTCGCACCGGGGAGCTGTTTTTT. Protein: CASSNRVRTGELFF. The entire variable domain, with the rest obtained from reference TRBV28 and TRBJ2-2, is as follows: DVKVTQSSRYLVKRTGEKVFLECVQDMDHENMFWYRQDPGLGLRLIYFSYDVKMKEKGDIPEGYSVSREKKERFSLILESASTNQTSMYLCASSNRVRTGELFFGEGSRLTVL.

The chain has TRBV5-1 and TRBJ1-4; no firm D call. The CDR3 totals 14 residues. Germline V CDR1 and CDR2: SGHRS, YFSETQ. Between the trimmed V and J ends, which lost 4 bases and 3 bases, there was a span of 10 bases. In DNA form, the CDR3 reads TGCGCCAGCAGCCCGATTACATCTAATGAAAAACTGTTTTTT. This encodes CASSPITSNEKLFF.

This chain links TRBV3-1 (or the pseudogene TRBV3-2) with TRBJ2-3; a possible D gene is TRBD1 (5 bases). The CDR3 extends over 16 amino acids. CDR1 LGHDT and CDR2 YNNKEL come from the germline V gene (reference sequence). Between the trimmed V and J ends, which lost 1 base and 4 bases, there was a span of 15 bases. CDR3 coding DNA: TGTGCCAGCAGCCAAGGACGCCGAAAAGGGGCAGATACGCAGTATTTT. This encodes CASSQGRRKGADTQYF.

The rearrangement joins TRBV14 to TRBJ1-2; D unresolved. The V end lost 1 base, the J end lost 7 bases, and 13 bases lay between the germline ends. In germline, CDR1 is SGHDN, CDR2 FVKESK. This CDR3 spans 14 amino acids. The CDR3 nucleotides are TGTGCCAGCAGCCAAGTGGACGGGCGGGCTGGCTACACCTTC. It specifies CASSQVDGRAGYTF.

The rearrangement uses TRBV7-9 and TRBJ2-7; unclear D gene. The CDR3 consists of 12 residues. The V end lost 5 bases, the J end lost 3 bases, and 8 bases lay between the germline ends. Germline CDR1 SEHNR, CDR2 FQNEAQ (reference sequence). CDR3 in DNA: TGTGCCAGCAGCCAAACTGGCTACGAGCAGTACTTC. Translating gives CASSQTGYEQYF.

This clone was counted only a few times. CDR3 amino acids: CASSLYLSGGAYIPGELFF. The CDR3 DNA sequence: TGTGCCAGCAGCTTATATCTCAGCGGGGGGGCCTATATACCCGGGGAGCTGTTTTTT. The genes are TRBV7-8 and TRBJ2-2, with TRBD2 identical over 10 bases. Trimming took 2 bases from V and 6 from J; bases not matched to a gene: 15. Germline-derived CDR1 and CDR2 are SGHVS and FQNEAQ. The CDR3 consists of 19 residues.

The V gene is TRBV5-6, the J gene TRBJ2-7; TRBD2 aligns across 12 bases. This CDR3 has 16 amino acids. Germline V lookup: CDR1 SGHDT, CDR2 YYEEEE. Unmatched junction bases numbered 5, after V lost 2 bases and J lost 2 bases. The CDR3 region has the DNA TGTGCCAGCAGCTTCGGACTAGCGGGGAGAACCTACGAGCAGTACTTC. Its protein product is CASSFGLAGRTYEQYF. Filled out from reference TRBV5-6 and TRBJ2-7, the complete variable domain reads DAGVTQSPTHLIKTRGQQVTLRCSPKSGHDTVSWYQQALGQGPQFIFQYYEEEERQRGNFPDRFSGHQFPNYSSELNVNALLLGDSALYLCASSFGLAGRTYEQYFGPGTRLTVT.

This clone was found a few times. CDR3 in DNA: TGTGCCAGCAGCTCCAGGGGGATTGGAAACACCATATATTTT. Residues: CASSSRGIGNTIYF. This rearrangement joins TRBV7-9 to TRBJ1-3, with 7 bases matching TRBD1. Germline CDR1 SEHNR, CDR2 FQNEAQ (reference sequence). The CDR3 runs 14 residues. V gave up 4 bases and J gave up 3 bases; unmatched junction bases: 3.

This clone was observed a few times. The chain has TRBV5-1 and TRBJ2-7, with a tentative D call TRBD2 (5 bases). Germline lookup yields CDR1 SGHRS and CDR2 YFSETQ. V was clipped by 4 bases and J by 3 bases, with 8 bases between them. The CDR3 length is 12 residues. The CDR3 DNA reads TGCGCCAGCAGCCCGGACTTCTACGAGCAGTACTTC. Amino acids: CASSPDFYEQYF.

The chain is built from TRBV13 and TRBJ2-7; possible D gene TRBD2, 5 bases. This CDR3 comprises 13 residues. CDR1 is PRHDT, CDR2 FYEKMQ, per germline (reference sequence). The V and J ends lost 2 bases and 2 bases respectively, with 7 bases between them. The CDR3 spells CASSLTGTYEQYF. In nucleotides, the CDR3 is TGTGCCAGCAGCTTAACCGGGACCTACGAGCAGTACTTC.

V and J are TRBV7-6 and TRBJ1-1; 8 bases fit TRBD1. The V gene end was trimmed by 3 bases and the J gene end by 4 bases; junction bases not matched to a gene: 4. Germline CDR1 SGHVS, CDR2 FNYEAQ. CDR3 size: 14 residues. The CDR3 bases are TGTGCCAGCAGCTTGGACAGGGTGGCCACTGAAGCTTTCTTT. This gives the protein CASSLDRVATEAFF.

The chain employs TRBV3-1 (or the pseudogene TRBV3-2) and TRBJ2-5; 8 bases align to TRBD1. This CDR3 is 15 amino acids long. The J segment lost 1 base and the V segment lost 8 bases, leaving 9 bases of the junction unmatched. Germline V lookup: CDR1 LGHDT, CDR2 YNNKEL (reference sequence). CDR3: CASAKDTGGQETQYF. CDR3 coding DNA: TGTGCCAGCGCCAAAGACACAGGGGGCCAAGAGACCCAGTACTTC.

CDR3 amino acids: CASSFRWTGGNTIYF. The CDR3 DNA reads as TGTGCCAGCAGCTTCCGATGGACAGGAGGAAACACCATATATTTT. This chain uses TRBV7-2 with TRBJ1-3, with 7 bases lining up with TRBD1. The CDR3 has 15 residues. Looked up from germline, CDR1 is SGHTA and CDR2 is FQGNSA. The ends lost 3 bases at V and 4 bases at J; junction bases unmatched: 6.

The chain carries TRBV25-1 and TRBJ2-2, with TRBD1 matching over 7 bases. In germline, CDR1 is MGHDK, CDR2 SYGVNS. V dropped 5 bases and J dropped 0; count of bases not matched to a gene: 6. CDR3 length: 16 amino acids. The CDR3, as DNA: TGTGCCAGCAGTTCCACCGGGACAGCGAACACCGGGGAGCTGTTTTTT. Translating gives CASSSTGTANTGELFF.

This clone was found a few times. The J gene is TRBJ1-1, the V gene TRBV29-1; D unresolved. The germline V gene has CDR1 SQVTM and CDR2 ANQGSEA. Trimming took 7 bases from V and 1 from J, leaving 16 bases between them. This CDR3 region has 14 residues. The CDR3 nucleotides are TGCAGCGCCGCCCGCGGCCCGTCGAACACTGAAGCTTTCTTT. It is translated as CSAARGPSNTEAFF.

The chain joins TRBV19 to TRBJ2-7, with 10 bases matching TRBD1. Trimming cost V 4 bases and J 2 bases; bases outside gene matches: 8. This CDR3 region has 16 residues. In germline, CDR1 is LNHDA, CDR2 SQIVND (reference sequence). CDR3 coding DNA: TGTGCCAGTAGTACCCGACCGGGACAGGGGACCTACGAGCAGTACTTC. As protein: CASSTRPGQGTYEQYF.

V and J are TRBV5-5 and TRBJ2-1, with a tentative D call TRBD1 (5 bases). V was pared by 1 base and J by 15 bases, with 11 bases between. CDR3 length: 11 amino acids. Germline lookup yields CDR1 SGHKS and CDR2 YYEKEE (reference sequence). CDR3: CASSLRGAWFF. CDR3 sequence (DNA): TGTGCCAGCAGCTTGAGGGGCGCTTGGTTCTTC. Drawing the rest from reference TRBV5-5 and TRBJ2-1, the complete variable domain is DAGVTQSPTHLIKTRGQQVTLRCSPISGHKSVSWYQQVLGQGPQFIFQYYEKEERGRGNFPDRFSARQFPNYSSELNVNALLLGDSALYLCASSLRGAWFFGPGTRLTVL.

This chain connects TRBV3-1 (or the pseudogene TRBV3-2) to TRBJ1-5; 11 nucleotides align to TRBD1. The CDR3 totals 19 residues. After removal of 4 bases from V and 2 bases from J, the junction contained 13 bases not matched to a gene. Germline V gene data show CDR1 as LGHDT and CDR2 as YNNKEL (reference sequence). DNA for the CDR3: TGTGCCAGCAGCCCCAAAGGACAGGGGGCGGGCTGGGGCAATCAGCCCCAGCATTTT. Translation gives CASSPKGQGAGWGNQPQHF.

V usage is TRBV14 and J usage is TRBJ1-2; no clear D. The CDR3 is made up of 14 amino acids. The germline V and J ends were trimmed by 1 base and 5 bases, with 11 bases remaining between them. The germline CDR1 and CDR2 sequences are SGHDN and FVKESK. CDR3 protein: CASSQGSGNYGYTF. For the CDR3, the DNA is TGTGCCAGCAGCCAAGGGTCAGGCAATTATGGCTACACCTTC.